One sample yielded the 15 T cell receptor beta chains listed below, sequenced in a study of blood T cell repertoires in COVID-19 (dated by TCRdb to 2019 to 2021). Libraries came from the immunoSEQ multiplex PCR assay. Sourced from immuneACCESS, this table was stored by TCRdb with only in-frame sequences that have V and J called. A share of the clones is absent; for the studies checked, an unresolved V gene accounts for under half, and the remainder has no known explanation. The sample table holds 190,000 or so clones, of which approximately 90% were seen once. Jointly, the top ten make up roughly 6.4% of the sample. Sequenced: peripheral blood. The receptors come from a man aged 55-75 years who had recovered from COVID-19.

The genes are TRBV5-1 and TRBJ2-1; 9 nucleotides align to TRBD2. The trim removed 7 bases at V and 6 bases at J, leaving 11 bases unmatched. The CDR3 loop spans 15 amino acids. The germline CDR1 and CDR2 sequences are SGHRS and YFSETQ. The CDR3 protein is CASGPGLASINEQFF. DNA for the CDR3: TGCGCCAGCGGTCCGGGACTAGCTTCTATCAATGAGCAGTTCTTC.

As for this clone: One junction end does not reproduce the germline sequence, and a read error may be involved. The chain combines TRBV12-3 or TRBV12-4 with TRBJ2-7; no clear D. The CDR3 is 12 amino acids. This chain's CDR3 is CASRLGAYEQYF. In nucleotides, the CDR3 is TGTGCCAGCAGATTAGGAGCCTACGAGCAGTACTTC.

The CDR3 reads CASMDLGQGRNTIYF. The DNA of the CDR3 is TGCGCCAGCATGGACCTCGGGCAGGGCCGAAACACCATATATTTT. The rearrangement joins TRBV5-1 to TRBJ1-3; D is perhaps TRBD1 (5 bases). Germline lookup yields CDR1 SGHRS and CDR2 YFSETQ. The CDR3 length is 15 residues. The V end was cut by 6 bases, the J end by 5 bases, with 18 bases between.

J is TRBJ1-5 and V is TRBV29-1; TRBD1 matches at 7 bases. V shed 4 bases, J shed 6 bases, and the junction held 6 bases outside the gene matches. Germline-derived CDR1 and CDR2 are SQVTM and ANQGSEA. The CDR3 is 13 residues long. The DNA of the CDR3 is TGCAGCGTTGGACAGGGTCAGAGTCAGCCCCAGCATTTT. As protein: CSVGQGQSQPQHF.

This clone has just one count. The chain employs TRBV11-2 and TRBJ2-5; D not resolved. Germline V lookup: CDR1 SGHAT, CDR2 FQNNGV. The germline V and J ends were trimmed by 5 bases and 2 bases, with 3 bases remaining between them. This CDR3 contains 11 residues. The CDR3 here is CASSVQETQYF. The CDR3 DNA reads as TGTGCCAGCAGCGTACAAGAGACCCAGTACTTC.

The V gene is TRBV25-1, the J gene TRBJ1-6; 7 bases align to TRBD1. Trimming removed 6 bases from V and 9 bases from J; junction bases left unmatched: 8. CDR1 is MGHDK and CDR2 is SYGVNS in the germline V gene. The CDR3 is 14 residues long. CDR3: CASRRQGRGSPLHF. CDR3 coding DNA: TGTGCCAGCAGACGACAGGGTCGGGGTTCACCCCTCCACTTT.

This rearrangement joins TRBV18 to TRBJ2-3, with 7 nucleotides matching TRBD2. Unmatched junction bases numbered 5, after V lost 4 bases and J lost 1 base. The CDR3 loop spans 15 amino acids. CDR1 is KGHSH, CDR2 LQKENI, per germline. The CDR3, as DNA: TGTGCCAGCTCACTTTCTGCGGGAGGCACAGATACGCAGTATTTT. It codes for CASSLSAGGTDTQYF.

The V and J genes are TRBV6-2 or TRBV6-3 and TRBJ2-7; D not certain. The V gene's germline CDR1 is MNHEY and CDR2 SVGEGT. CDR3 length equals 13 residues. The V and J ends lost 4 bases and 1 base respectively, with 8 bases between them. CDR3 sequence reads: CASSFPQSYEQYF. CDR3 in DNA: TGTGCCAGCAGTTTCCCGCAGTCCTACGAGCAGTACTTC.

V usage is TRBV4-3 and J usage is TRBJ2-2, with unresolved D. V was shortened by 0 bases and J by 5 bases, with 10 bases between the two germline ends. Germline V gene lookup returns CDR1 LGHNA and CDR2 YSLEER. The CDR3 sequence is 15 residues long. CDR3 region: CASSQDLLTTGELFF. The CDR3 coding sequence is TGCGCCAGCAGCCAAGACCTCCTAACTACCGGGGAGCTGTTTTTT.

V is TRBV19 and J is TRBJ2-2, with D hard to call. CDR3 length: 18 residues. V lost 2 bases and J 0 bases, leaving 16 bases between the germline ends. Germline V gives CDR1 LNHDA, CDR2 SQIVND (reference sequence). CDR3 nucleotide sequence: TGTGCCAGTAGTATAAAACGGATCCGGGTCGCGAACACCGGGGAGCTGTTTTTT. Amino acids: CASSIKRIRVANTGELFF.

The rearrangement joins TRBV6-6 to TRBJ2-2, with a tentative D call TRBD1 (6 bases). The germline V gene has CDR1 MNHNY and CDR2 SVGAGI (reference sequence). This CDR3 has 15 residues. Deletions cut 5 bases from V and 7 bases from J, with 17 bases between. This CDR3 is CASSHPTGSGGELFF. DNA for the CDR3: TGTGCCAGCAGTCACCCAACAGGGAGCGGCGGGGAGCTGTTTTTT.

The chain joins TRBV6-5 to TRBJ2-7, with 7 bases lining up with TRBD2. The V segment lost 2 bases and the J segment 3 bases; nucleotides outside the gene matches: 7. In germline, CDR1 is MNHEY, CDR2 SVGAGI. This CDR3 contains 15 residues. CDR3 coding DNA: TGTGCCAGCAGTTACCTAGGGGAGGGGTACTACGAGCAGTACTTC. Protein: CASSYLGEGYYEQYF.

This clone was picked up one time. V is TRBV6-5 and J is TRBJ1-1; TRBD1 agrees at 10 bases. The trim removed 0 bases at V and 0 bases at J, leaving 1 base unmatched. The germline gives CDR1 MNHEY, CDR2 SVGAGI. The CDR3 covers 16 residues. CDR3 in amino acids: CASSYSGTGVNTEAFF. DNA for the CDR3: TGTGCCAGCAGTTACTCGGGGACAGGGGTGAACACTGAAGCTTTCTTT.

The chain joins TRBV5-4 to TRBJ2-1; a weak D match, TRBD1 (5 bases). Germline V gives CDR1 SGHNT, CDR2 YYREEE (reference sequence). V gave up 5 bases and J gave up 1 base, with 16 bases separating them. CDR3 length equals 16 residues. CDR3 in amino acids: CASRLDSPLSYNEQFF. The CDR3 region has the DNA TGTGCCAGCAGACTCGACAGTCCGCTTTCCTACAATGAGCAGTTCTTC.

The chain employs TRBV19 and TRBJ1-4; D unresolved. Germline CDR1 is LNHDA and CDR2 is SQIVND (reference sequence). Trimming removed 2 bases at V and 0 bases at J, with 7 bases between. This CDR3 spans 15 amino acids. CDR3 DNA: TGTGCCAGTAGTATACACATTGCAACTAATGAAAAACTGTTTTTT. Protein product: CASSIHIATNEKLFF.